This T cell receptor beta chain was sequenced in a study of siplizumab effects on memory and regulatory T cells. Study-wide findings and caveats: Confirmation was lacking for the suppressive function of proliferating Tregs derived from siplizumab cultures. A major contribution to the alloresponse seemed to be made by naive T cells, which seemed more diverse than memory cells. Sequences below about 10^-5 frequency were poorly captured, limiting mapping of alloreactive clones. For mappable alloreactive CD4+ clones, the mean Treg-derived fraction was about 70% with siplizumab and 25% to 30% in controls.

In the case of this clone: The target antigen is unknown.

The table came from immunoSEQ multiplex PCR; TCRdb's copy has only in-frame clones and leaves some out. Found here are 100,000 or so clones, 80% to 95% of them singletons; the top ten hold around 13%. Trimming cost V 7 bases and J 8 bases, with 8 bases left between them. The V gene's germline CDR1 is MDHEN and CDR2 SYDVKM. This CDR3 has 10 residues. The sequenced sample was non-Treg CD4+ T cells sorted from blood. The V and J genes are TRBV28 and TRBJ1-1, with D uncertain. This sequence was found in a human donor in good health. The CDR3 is CASKRLEAFF. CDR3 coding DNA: TGTGCCAGCAAACGGTTAGAAGCTTTCTTT.